Listed below are T cell receptor beta chains from one sample, sequenced in a study of CD8+ T cells in alopecia areata. The repertoire was sequenced with immunoSEQ multiplex PCR; TCRdb's copy has only in-frame clones and lacks some. Among about 190,000 clones listed, 59% were seen once. The sample was CD4+ T cells sorted from blood, taken at week 0. The receptor source for this set is a human donor with alopecia areata. Each CDR3 is given with its conserved first and last residue. A D gene is named only where the DNA matches it firmly. Not all rows give a size; the values are once, few, many and, for expanded clones, a class.

v_gene: TRBV18; j_gene: TRBJ2-1; abundance: -; d_gene: -; CDR3nt: TGTGCCAGCTCACCACCGAGTGGACAGCACAATGAGCAGTTCTTC; CDR3aa: CASSPPSGQHNEQFF
v_gene: TRBV5-1; j_gene: TRBJ1-6; abundance: -; d_gene: -; CDR3nt: TGCGCCAGCAGCTTCGGACGTGGTGGCGCGGGGATCAACAGTGCTTCACCCCTCCACTTT; CDR3aa: CASSFGRGGAGINSASPLHF
v_gene: TRBV6-1; j_gene: TRBJ2-1; abundance: -; d_gene: -; CDR3nt: TGTGCCAGCAGTGTGGGGGGCGTGAGCCATGAGCAGTTCTTC; CDR3aa: CASSVGGVSHEQFF
v_gene: TRBV5-1; j_gene: TRBJ1-5; abundance: -; d_gene: TRBD1; CDR3nt: TGCGCCAGCAGCTTTACAGGGGGCAATCAGCCCCAGCATTTT; CDR3aa: CASSFTGGNQPQHF
v_gene: TRBV11-3; j_gene: TRBJ2-7; abundance: -; d_gene: -; CDR3nt: TGTGCCAGCTCCAGGGGCTTTGGGGAGCAGTACTTC; CDR3aa: CASSRGFGEQYF
v_gene: TRBV5-6; j_gene: TRBJ2-7; abundance: -; d_gene: TRBD2; CDR3nt: TGTGCCAGCAGCGGGATCCTGAGCGGGGGGCAATACGAGCAGTACTTC; CDR3aa: CASSGILSGGQYEQYF
v_gene: TRBV5-4; j_gene: TRBJ2-6; abundance: -; d_gene: TRBD1; CDR3nt: TGTGCCAGCAGCGCGCACTCAGGGGGAGCCGGGGCCAACGTCCTGACTTTC; CDR3aa: CASSAHSGGAGANVLTF
v_gene: TRBV2; j_gene: TRBJ2-2; abundance: -; d_gene: -; CDR3nt: TGTGCCAGCAGTTGGGTCGGAGCGAACACCGGGGAGCTGTTTTTT; CDR3aa: CASSWVGANTGELFF
v_gene: TRBV23-1; j_gene: TRBJ2-7; abundance: -; d_gene: TRBD2; CDR3nt: TGCGCCAGCAGCCACCCCCGGGGGGAGAAGGCCTACGAGCAGTACTTC; CDR3aa: CASSHPRGEKAYEQYF
v_gene: TRBV4-2; j_gene: TRBJ1-2; abundance: -; d_gene: -; CDR3nt: TGTGCCAGCAGCCAAGAAGCAAGGGATTTTGTCTATGGCTACACCTTC; CDR3aa: CASSQEARDFVYGYTF
v_gene: TRBV27; j_gene: TRBJ2-6; abundance: -; d_gene: TRBD1; CDR3nt: TGTGCCAGGGAAGGACAGGGAATCTCTGGGGCCAACGTCCTGACTTTC; CDR3aa: CAREGQGISGANVLTF
v_gene: TRBV7-2; j_gene: TRBJ1-1; abundance: -; d_gene: TRBD1; CDR3nt: TGTGCCAGCAGCCAAGACAGGGGGAACACTGAAGCTTTCTTT; CDR3aa: CASSQDRGNTEAFF
v_gene: TRBV5-4; j_gene: TRBJ2-3; abundance: -; d_gene: TRBD2; CDR3nt: TGTGCCAGCAAGACTAGCGGGGGGCCCGGGGATACGCAGTATTTT; CDR3aa: CASKTSGGPGDTQYF
v_gene: TRBV10-3; j_gene: TRBJ1-5; abundance: few; d_gene: -; CDR3nt: TGTGCCATCAGTGAACAGGATCCTCAGCCCCAGCATTTT; CDR3aa: CAISEQDPQPQHF
v_gene: TRBV11-1; j_gene: TRBJ1-1; abundance: few; d_gene: TRBD1; CDR3nt: TGTGCCAGCAGCCGCACAGGGGGCAGAACTGAAGCTTTCTTT; CDR3aa: CASSRTGGRTEAFF
v_gene: TRBV5-1; j_gene: TRBJ2-7; abundance: -; d_gene: TRBD1; CDR3nt: TGCGCCAGCAGCTGGAACGGAGGACAGGTGGGTCTCGAGCAGTACTTC; CDR3aa: CASSWNGGQVGLEQYF
v_gene: TRBV30; j_gene: TRBJ1-1; abundance: -; d_gene: TRBD1; CDR3nt: TGTGCCTGGAGTCCACGGACAGGGATCGGAACAGATGAAGCTTTCTTT; CDR3aa: CAWSPRTGIGTDEAFF
v_gene: TRBV15; j_gene: TRBJ2-7; abundance: -; d_gene: -; CDR3nt: TGTGCCACCAGCAGGCAACGGGAACCCTACGAGCAGTACTTC; CDR3aa: CATSRQREPYEQYF
v_gene: TRBV21-1; j_gene: TRBJ2-5; abundance: few; d_gene: -; CDR3nt: TGTGCCAGCAGCCCAACGGACAGGAAAGAGACCCAGTACTTC; CDR3aa: CASSPTDRKETQYF
v_gene: TRBV6-6; j_gene: TRBJ2-5; abundance: few; d_gene: TRBD2; CDR3nt: TGTGCCAGCAGACATAGCGGGGGATATGGTGAGACCCAGTACTTC; CDR3aa: CASRHSGGYGETQYF
v_gene: TRBV7-9; j_gene: TRBJ1-2; abundance: -; d_gene: -; CDR3nt: TGTGCCAGCAGCTTAGCACAGGACAGAGGCTACACCTTC; CDR3aa: CASSLAQDRGYTF
v_gene: TRBV11-2; j_gene: TRBJ2-7; abundance: -; d_gene: TRBD1; CDR3nt: TGTGCCAGCAGCTTTGACAGGGAGACCCACGAGCAGTACTTC; CDR3aa: CASSFDRETHEQYF
v_gene: TRBV29-1; j_gene: TRBJ1-1; abundance: -; d_gene: -; CDR3nt: TGCAGCGTTTCCCGACGGATGAACACTGAAGCTTTCTTT; CDR3aa: CSVSRRMNTEAFF
v_gene: TRBV5-1; j_gene: TRBJ1-1; abundance: -; d_gene: TRBD1; CDR3nt: TGCGCCAGCAGCTTTCGGACAGGGATGATGAACACTGAAGCTTTCTTT; CDR3aa: CASSFRTGMMNTEAFF
v_gene: TRBV29-1; j_gene: TRBJ1-1; abundance: -; d_gene: -; CDR3nt: TGCAGCGCAAAACAGGGTACGGGCACTGAAGCTTTCTTT; CDR3aa: CSAKQGTGTEAFF
v_gene: TRBV6-1; j_gene: TRBJ2-1; abundance: few; d_gene: -; CDR3nt: TGTGCCAGCAGTAGCGACGGATACAATGAGCAGTTCTTC; CDR3aa: CASSSDGYNEQFF
v_gene: TRBV2; j_gene: TRBJ2-2; abundance: -; d_gene: -; CDR3nt: TGTGCCAGCAGTGCCTATGCCGGGGAGCTGTTTTTT; CDR3aa: CASSAYAGELFF
v_gene: TRBV7-9; j_gene: TRBJ2-7; abundance: -; d_gene: -; CDR3nt: TGTGCCAGCAGCCGAGGGGGGGACTTCGACGAGCAGTACTTC; CDR3aa: CASSRGGDFDEQYF
v_gene: TRBV30; j_gene: TRBJ2-2; abundance: few; d_gene: TRBD1; CDR3nt: TGTGCCTGGAGTGTAAGGACAGGGTTCGGGGAGCTGTTTTTT; CDR3aa: CAWSVRTGFGELFF
v_gene: TRBV11-2; j_gene: TRBJ2-1; abundance: -; d_gene: TRBD2; CDR3nt: TGTGCCAGCAGCTTAGAGGGTGGCGGGGGGGCCAGGGAGCAGTTCTTC; CDR3aa: CASSLEGGGGAREQFF
v_gene: TRBV7-2; j_gene: TRBJ2-4; abundance: -; d_gene: -; CDR3nt: TGTGCCAGCACTCCCGCCGGAGCCAAAAACATTCAGTACTTC; CDR3aa: CASTPAGAKNIQYF
v_gene: TRBV25-1; j_gene: TRBJ2-2; abundance: few; d_gene: TRBD2; CDR3nt: TGTGCCACTACCCCCCGGTCTAGCGGGGGGGCCCCCACCGGGGAGCTGTTTTTT; CDR3aa: CATTPRSSGGAPTGELFF
v_gene: TRBV5-6; j_gene: TRBJ1-6; abundance: -; d_gene: -; CDR3nt: TGTGCCAGCAGCTTGCATGGTTTTGGCAGGGGAGGTTCACCCCTCCACTTT; CDR3aa: CASSLHGFGRGGSPLHF
v_gene: TRBV30; j_gene: TRBJ2-7; abundance: -; d_gene: TRBD1; CDR3nt: TGTGCCTTGCGCCGGGACAGCGCTCCCTTCGAGCAGTACTTC; CDR3aa: CALRRDSAPFEQYF
v_gene: TRBV2; j_gene: TRBJ2-3; abundance: -; d_gene: -; CDR3nt: TGTGCCAGCAGTGCCAACAGGGATAGCACAGATACGCAGTATTTT; CDR3aa: CASSANRDSTDTQYF
v_gene: TRBV27; j_gene: TRBJ2-7; abundance: -; d_gene: -; CDR3nt: TGTGCCAGCAGTTCCCGGGCCCCCTACGAGCAGTACTTC; CDR3aa: CASSSRAPYEQYF
v_gene: TRBV9; j_gene: TRBJ2-3; abundance: -; d_gene: -; CDR3nt: TGTGCCAGCAGCTCATCGAGGGGGGAAAGCACAGATACGCAGTATTTT; CDR3aa: CASSSSRGESTDTQYF
v_gene: TRBV2; j_gene: TRBJ2-1; abundance: few; d_gene: TRBD2; CDR3nt: TGTGCCAGCACCTTTGGAGCGGGGTTGAATGAGCAGTTCTTC; CDR3aa: CASTFGAGLNEQFF
v_gene: TRBV30; j_gene: TRBJ2-2; abundance: few; d_gene: -; CDR3nt: TGTGCCTGGCGCTTGGGTGGGACCGGGGAGCTGTTTTTT; CDR3aa: CAWRLGGTGELFF
v_gene: TRBV29-1; j_gene: TRBJ2-5; abundance: -; d_gene: -; CDR3nt: TGCAGCGCGGAAGGGGGGACCCAGTACTTC; CDR3aa: CSAEGGTQYF
v_gene: TRBV6-5; j_gene: TRBJ1-6; abundance: -; d_gene: -; CDR3nt: TGTGCCAGCAGGGCCCCAGGGGAACATTCACCCCTCCACTTT; CDR3aa: CASRAPGEHSPLHF
v_gene: TRBV5-1; j_gene: TRBJ1-4; abundance: -; d_gene: -; CDR3nt: TGCGCCAGCAGCGGAGGGACACCAACTAATGAAAAACTGTTTTTT; CDR3aa: CASSGGTPTNEKLFF
v_gene: TRBV29-1; j_gene: TRBJ2-3; abundance: -; d_gene: -; CDR3nt: TGCAGCGTTGGAGGGACTACGCAGTATTTT; CDR3aa: CSVGGTTQYF
v_gene: TRBV30; j_gene: TRBJ1-6; abundance: -; d_gene: -; CDR3nt: TGTGCCTGGAGTTCGGGGTCTCCACCCCTCCACTTT; CDR3aa: CAWSSGSPPLHF
v_gene: TRBV7-8; j_gene: TRBJ1-6; abundance: -; d_gene: -; CDR3nt: TGTGCCAGCAGCCCCATGTCCGATGGCTCCTATAATTCACCCCTCCACTTT; CDR3aa: CASSPMSDGSYNSPLHF
v_gene: TRBV25-1; j_gene: TRBJ2-3; abundance: -; d_gene: -; CDR3nt: TGTGCCAGCAGTGGTAGGGACAAGAGCACAGATACGCAGTATTTT; CDR3aa: CASSGRDKSTDTQYF
v_gene: TRBV27; j_gene: TRBJ2-6; abundance: -; d_gene: TRBD1; CDR3nt: TGTGCCAGCAGCGAAGGACAGGGGGCGCGAGGGGCCAACGTCCTGACTTTC; CDR3aa: CASSEGQGARGANVLTF
v_gene: TRBV25-1; j_gene: TRBJ1-4; abundance: few; d_gene: -; CDR3nt: TGTGCCAGCAGTGAGCCGGGTGCAAATGAAAAACTGTTTTTT; CDR3aa: CASSEPGANEKLFF
v_gene: TRBV2; j_gene: TRBJ2-5; abundance: -; d_gene: TRBD1; CDR3nt: TGTGCCAGCAAGAAGGACCTGGACAGGGGACCGCGAGCCCAGTACTTC; CDR3aa: CASKKDLDRGPRAQYF
v_gene: TRBV6-5; j_gene: TRBJ2-1; abundance: -; d_gene: -; CDR3nt: TGTGCCAGCAGTTATGTCGGGGGATCCTACAATGAGCAGTTCTTC; CDR3aa: CASSYVGGSYNEQFF
v_gene: TRBV29-1; j_gene: TRBJ1-1; abundance: few; d_gene: -; CDR3nt: TGCAGCGTTGACAGCGGGGCTGAAGCTTTCTTT; CDR3aa: CSVDSGAEAFF
v_gene: TRBV30; j_gene: TRBJ2-1; abundance: -; d_gene: -; CDR3nt: TGTGCCTGGAGTGTTAAGCCGGAAACCCGGGATGAGCAGTTCTTC; CDR3aa: CAWSVKPETRDEQFF
v_gene: TRBV19; j_gene: TRBJ2-7; abundance: -; d_gene: -; CDR3nt: TGTGCCAGTAGTATAGGACAGGCCTACGAGCAGTACTTC; CDR3aa: CASSIGQAYEQYF
v_gene: TRBV5-1; j_gene: TRBJ2-2; abundance: -; d_gene: -; CDR3nt: TGCGCCAGCAGCTTGGCCTCAAGGGACACCGGGGAGCTGTTTTTT; CDR3aa: CASSLASRDTGELFF
v_gene: TRBV29-1; j_gene: TRBJ2-3; abundance: -; d_gene: TRBD2; CDR3nt: TGCAGCGTTGAGGACGGACTAGCGGGGCAAAATACGCAGTATTTT; CDR3aa: CSVEDGLAGQNTQYF
v_gene: TRBV29-1; j_gene: TRBJ1-4; abundance: few; d_gene: -; CDR3nt: TGCAGCGTTCAGGACACCAGGAATGAAAAACTGTTTTTT; CDR3aa: CSVQDTRNEKLFF
v_gene: TRBV30; j_gene: TRBJ2-5; abundance: once; d_gene: -; CDR3nt: TGTGCCTGGAGTATTGCGGAGACCCAGTACTTC; CDR3aa: CAWSIAETQYF
v_gene: TRBV18; j_gene: TRBJ2-1; abundance: -; d_gene: TRBD2; CDR3nt: TGTGCCAGCTCACCACCGGAAGCGGGGTTATCCTACAATGAGCAGTTCTTC; CDR3aa: CASSPPEAGLSYNEQFF
v_gene: TRBV18; j_gene: TRBJ1-1; abundance: -; d_gene: -; CDR3nt: TGTGCCAGCTCACCATTATTGGTAATGGGGTTTACGAACACTGAAGCTTTCTTT; CDR3aa: CASSPLLVMGFTNTEAFF
v_gene: TRBV2; j_gene: TRBJ2-7; abundance: -; d_gene: -; CDR3nt: TGTGCCAGCAGTGATGGGCCCAAGCAGTACTTC; CDR3aa: CASSDGPKQYF